These 29 T cell receptor beta chains were sequenced from one sample in a study of Graves' ophthalmopathy and Graves' hyperthyroidism. Amplifying from RNA transcripts, the study obtained TCR beta CDR3 regions. HTBI primers served in a first-round RT-PCR, which a second-round multiplex PCR followed. TCRdb independently ran MiXCR on the multiplex PCR reads; one entry per CDR3 protein. The data contain around 22,000 distinct CDR3 sequences, nearly 50% of them seen just once; the ten biggest clones take up 6% to 8%. Sequenced material: peripheral blood. All receptors come from an adult woman with stable Graves' hyperthyroidism.

At least ten counts were recorded for this clonotype. This may be a read error, as it is one base from a much larger clone. The chain combines TRBV2 with TRBJ1-5; no firm D call. The germline V gene has CDR1 SNHLY and CDR2 FYNNEI. This CDR3 is built from 14 residues. The CDR3 sequence is CAGSGGPPGQPQHF. In DNA form, the CDR3 reads TGTGCCGGCAGTGGCGGCCCCCCGGGTCAGCCCCAGCATTTT.

V is TRBV2 and J is TRBJ1-5; D ambiguous. Germline V lookup: CDR1 SNHLY, CDR2 FYNNEI. The CDR3 extends over 14 amino acids. V dropped 2 bases and J dropped 0 bases, with 5 bases sitting between them. The CDR3 here is CASSESYSNQPQHF. In nucleotides, the CDR3 is TGTGCCAGCAGTGAATCGTATAGCAATCAGCCCCAGCATTTT.

This clonotype was picked up many times. The genes are TRBV12-3 or TRBV12-4 and TRBJ1-3, with no clear D. Between the trimmed V and J ends, which lost 6 bases and 0 bases, there was a span of 18 bases. CDR3 length equals 17 residues. CDR3 bases: TGTGCCAGCAGCCGACTTACAGATATTTACTCTGGAAACACCATATATTTT. It encodes CASSRLTDIYSGNTIYF.

The chain joins TRBV19 to TRBJ2-7; D is unresolved. CDR3 length equals 14 residues. The germline gives CDR1 LNHDA, CDR2 SQIVND (reference sequence). Trimming pared 7 bases from V and 3 bases from J, leaving 16 bases between. The CDR3 is CASNNSFRLYEQYF. The CDR3 DNA reads TGTGCCAGTAATAATAGTTTCCGCCTCTACGAGCAGTACTTC.

At least ten counts were recorded for this clonotype. A read error may explain this, as a much larger clone is one base away. The chain couples TRBV20-1 to TRBJ1-4, with D perhaps TRBD1 (6 bases). From germline, CDR1 is DFQATT and CDR2 SNEGSKA (reference sequence). This CDR3 is 13 amino acids long. The ends were cut back, 5 bases at V and 7 bases at J, with 14 bases in the middle. The DNA for the CDR3 is TGCAGTGCTGTACAGGGAATCAGTGAAAAACTGTTTTTT. Translating it yields CSAVQGISEKLFF.

This clonotype is medium-sized within its sample. This chain joins TRBV9 and TRBJ2-7, with unresolved D. CDR1 is SGDLS and CDR2 is YYNGEE in the germline V gene. This CDR3 is built from 13 residues. V was pared by 4 bases and J by 3 bases, with 11 bases between. CDR3 DNA: TGTGCCAGCAGCCCCCCAATTAGCTACGAGCAGTACTTC. Translating gives CASSPPISYEQYF.

In its sample, this clonotype ranks as medium-sized (0.01 to 0.1%). The chain combines TRBV2 with TRBJ2-1, with TRBD1 identical over 7 bases. CDR3 length: 14 residues. CDR1 and CDR2 from the germline V gene are SNHLY and FYNNEI. V shed 6 bases, J shed 4 bases, and the junction held 6 bases outside the gene matches. Here the CDR3 reads CASRVQGPYNEQFF. For the CDR3, the DNA is TGTGCCAGCAGGGTACAGGGGCCATACAATGAGCAGTTCTTC.

V and J are TRBV6-6 and TRBJ2-6; 11 bases line up with TRBD1. Per the germline V gene, CDR1 is MNHNY and CDR2 is SVGAGI (reference sequence). The CDR3 consists of 15 residues. The V and J ends lost 6 bases and 10 bases, in that order; junction bases with no gene match: 8. CDR3 in DNA: TGTGCCAGCAGGACTTTGGGGACAGGGGGTAACGTCCTGACTTTC. Translated, it gives CASRTLGTGGNVLTF.

The genes are TRBV5-1 and TRBJ2-3, with 7 bases identical to TRBD2. The CDR3 has 11 amino acids. Germline V gene sequence: CDR1 SGHRS, CDR2 YFSETQ. The V and J ends lost 8 bases and 6 bases, in that order; junction bases with no gene match: 3. DNA for the CDR3: TGCGCCAGTAGGGAGGGGGATACGCAGTATTTT. Translation gives CASREGDTQYF.

Note on this clonotype: Possible read error: a much larger clone is one base away. The CDR3 does not close with the conserved phenylalanine or tryptophan, likely indicating a read error. The V call is TRBV28, the J call TRBJ2-2, with 12 bases lining up with TRBD2. V dropped 6 bases and J dropped 3; count of bases not matched to a gene: 8. This CDR3 has 17 residues. Looked up from germline, CDR1 is MDHEN and CDR2 is SYDVKM. Here the CDR3 DNA reads TGTGCCAGCAGGGGCCTAGCGGGAGGGCCGGACACCGGGGAGCTGTTTGTT. The encoded protein is CASRGLAGGPDTGELFV.

This rearrangement joins TRBV28 to TRBJ1-1, with a weak D call TRBD1 (6 bases). The CDR3 spans 17 residues. Germline values: CDR1 MDHEN, CDR2 SYDVKM. Trimming left V 4 bases short and J 12 bases short, with 30 bases between. CDR3 DNA sequence: TGTGCCAGCAGTTCAGGGGATCTAAGTGGGGCCAACGTCCTGACTTTCTTT. It encodes CASSSGDLSGANVLTFF.

The J gene is TRBJ1-6, the V gene TRBV2; a possible D gene is TRBD1 (6 bases). V lost 4 bases and J 9 bases, leaving 10 bases between the germline ends. The CDR3 has 13 amino acids. The germline CDR1 and CDR2 sequences are SNHLY and FYNNEI. CDR3 in amino acids: CASSGEGGSPLHF. The CDR3, as DNA: TGTGCCAGCAGTGGTGAGGGGGGTTCACCCCTCCACTTT.

The chain joins TRBV11-3 to TRBJ2-7; 16 bases line up with TRBD2. J was trimmed by 7 bases and V by 5 bases; bases with no gene match: 8. Germline loops: CDR1 SGHNT, CDR2 YENEEA. The CDR3 totals 16 residues. The chain's CDR3 is CASSPGTSGRAGEQYF. CDR3 nucleotide sequence: TGTGCCAGCAGCCCCGGGACTAGCGGGAGGGCTGGGGAGCAGTACTTC.

This CDR3 is CAISRDINTGELFF. CDR3 coding DNA: TGTGCCATCTCGAGGGACATCAACACCGGGGAGCTGTTTTTT. The V gene is TRBV7-9, the J gene TRBJ2-2; D may be TRBD1 (6 bases). This CDR3 contains 14 residues. Trimming pared 10 bases from V and 2 bases from J, leaving 14 bases between. The germline V gene has CDR1 SEHNR and CDR2 FQNEAQ (reference sequence).

This clonotype was detected many times. The CDR3 nucleotides are TGTGCCAGCAGTTACTCCTCGGGGGAGACTAACTATGGCTACACCTTC. The encoded protein is CASSYSSGETNYGYTF. This chain joins TRBV6-5 and TRBJ1-2, with a tentative D call TRBD1 (5 bases). The CDR3 covers 16 residues. CDR1 and CDR2 from the germline V gene are MNHEY and SVGAGI. The germline V and J ends were trimmed by 0 bases and 0 bases, with 11 bases remaining between them.

This chain links TRBV15 with TRBJ1-5; D gene unclear. Trimming pared 0 bases from V and 7 bases from J, leaving 7 bases between. The CDR3 has 13 amino acids. The V gene's germline CDR1 is LNHNV and CDR2 YYDKDF (reference sequence). The CDR3 DNA reads TGTGCCACCAGCAGAGATCGGGGACAGCCCCAGCATTTT. It codes for CATSRDRGQPQHF.

This clonotype is medium-sized in the sample. The genes are TRBV20-1 and TRBJ2-1; 7 nucleotides match TRBD1. Germline V gene sequence: CDR1 DFQATT, CDR2 SNEGSKA (reference sequence). Trimming at V came to 7 bases and at J to 3 bases, leaving 6 bases not matched to a gene. The CDR3 has 13 amino acids. The CDR3 DNA follows: TGCAGTGTTCGACAGGGAATCTACAATGAGCAGTTCTTC. Translating it yields CSVRQGIYNEQFF.

At least ten counts were recorded for this clonotype. The chain is built from TRBV3-1 and TRBJ2-7, with D possibly matching TRBD1 (6 bases). Trimming left V 0 bases short and J 0 bases short, with 15 bases between. The CDR3 loop spans 17 amino acids. The V gene's germline CDR1 is LGHDT and CDR2 YNNKEL (reference sequence). In nucleotides, the CDR3 is TGTGCCAGCAGCCAAGATTTCGGGACACCAAACTCCTACGAGCAGTACTTC. Protein sequence: CASSQDFGTPNSYEQYF.

In its sample, this clonotype was seen once. This chain connects TRBV10-2 to TRBJ2-7, with TRBD1 matching 9 bases. CDR1 is WSHSY and CDR2 is SAAADI in the germline V gene. With V trimmed by 8 bases and J by 3 bases, 11 bases remained unmatched. This CDR3 contains 15 residues. The CDR3 bases are TGCGCCAGCCCTGGTGCGGGACAGGGAGGCTACGAGCAGTACTTC. Protein product: CASPGAGQGGYEQYF.

This chain uses TRBV7-2 with TRBJ1-1, with D possibly matching TRBD1 (5 bases). The CDR3 consists of 16 residues. Trimming removed 1 base from V and 7 bases from J, with 19 bases in between. The germline V gene has CDR1 SGHTA and CDR2 FQGNSA. This CDR3 reads CASSLGGLAAGNEAFF. CDR3 nucleotide sequence: TGTGCCAGCAGCTTAGGGGGACTAGCGGCGGGCAATGAAGCTTTCTTT. The variable domain in full, with the rest retrieved from reference TRBV7-2 and TRBJ1-1, is GAGVSQSPSNKVTEKGKDVELRCDPISGHTALYWYRQSLGQGLEFLIYFQGNSAPDKSGLPSDRFSAERTGGSVSTLTIQRTQQEDSAVYLCASSLGGLAAGNEAFFGQGTRLTVV.

Turning to this clonotype: A much larger clone lies one base from this, so it may be a read error. The gene calls are TRBV6-1 and TRBJ2-1, with 8 bases fitting TRBD1. The CDR3 runs to 16 residues. The trim removed 4 bases at V and 9 bases at J, leaving 14 bases unmatched. Germline assignment: CDR1 MNHNS and CDR2 SASEGT. CDR3 nucleotides: TGTGCCAGCAGTGGGCCTCAGGGGGCGGTTTTTAGTGAGCAGTTCTTC. It encodes CASSGPQGAVFSEQFF.

The chain has TRBV6-5 and TRBJ2-5, with D possibly being TRBD1 (6 bases). V gave up 2 bases and J gave up 7 bases, with 14 bases separating them. The CDR3 is 14 residues long. CDR1 and CDR2 from the germline V gene are MNHEY and SVGAGI. The CDR3 sequence is CASSYDSTGWTQYF. The CDR3 bases are TGTGCCAGCAGTTACGACAGCACAGGGTGGACCCAGTACTTC.

Turning to this clonotype: The junction and the germline gene differ at one end; a read error may be behind it. The CDR3 protein is CASRTNDKLFF. Here the CDR3 DNA reads TGTGCCAGTAGGACTAATGACAAACTGTTTTTT. This sequence joins TRBV19 and TRBJ1-4; D is unresolved. Germline values: CDR1 LNHDA, CDR2 SQIVND (reference sequence). The CDR3 runs to 11 residues.

This clonotype was counted at least ten times. The CDR3 reads CASSRQGHTSGANVLTF. CDR3 nucleotides: TGTGCCAGCAGCCGACAGGGTCATACCTCTGGGGCCAACGTCCTGACTTTC. J is TRBJ2-6 and V is TRBV5-5; 7 bases match TRBD1. Germline CDR1 SGHKS, CDR2 YYEKEE (reference sequence). V lost 4 bases to trimming and J lost 0 bases; unmatched junction nucleotides: 7. The CDR3 has 17 residues.

In regard to this clonotype: At one end, the junction sequence differs from germline, possibly due to a read error. The rearrangement uses TRBV6-4 and TRBJ1-2; D possibly corresponds to TRBD1 (6 bases). The CDR3 covers 12 residues. Germline CDR1 and CDR2: MRHNA and SNTAGT. The CDR3 sequence is CASRDRRYCYTF. The DNA of the CDR3 is TGTGCCAGCAGAGACAGGCGCTATTGCTACACCTTC.

This clonotype was recorded many times. CDR3 residues: CASRLRTGPGELFF. The CDR3 DNA is TGTGCCAGCAGATTGAGGACAGGGCCCGGGGAGCTGTTTTTT. J is TRBJ2-2 and V is TRBV12-3 or TRBV12-4, with 8 bases fitting TRBD1. CDR3 length: 14 amino acids. V shed 6 bases, J shed 6 bases, and the junction held 6 bases outside the gene matches.

This clonotype was observed at least ten times. CDR3 residues: CASSSAGRYEQYF. CDR3 coding DNA: TGTGCCAGCTCTTCGGCCGGGAGATACGAGCAGTACTTC. V and J are TRBV18 and TRBJ2-7; D is possibly TRBD2 (6 bases). Germline loops: CDR1 KGHSH, CDR2 LQKENI. The CDR3 extends over 13 amino acids. The V end was cut by 6 bases, the J end by 4 bases, with 13 bases between.

This clonotype was observed at least ten times. The V gene is TRBV3-1, the J gene TRBJ2-5; D is undetermined. The germline gives CDR1 LGHDT, CDR2 YNNKEL (reference sequence). This CDR3 spans 15 amino acids. V lost 4 bases and J lost 5, with 17 bases in between. The chain's CDR3 is CASSPKRLDGETQYF. CDR3 bases: TGTGCCAGCAGCCCTAAAAGACTGGACGGGGAGACCCAGTACTTC.

The J gene is TRBJ2-7, the V gene TRBV25-1; unclear D gene. V lost 3 bases and J 9 bases, leaving 6 bases between the germline ends. Per the germline V gene, CDR1 is MGHDK and CDR2 is SYGVNS. This CDR3 is 10 amino acids long. CDR3 region: CASSDLLQYF. The DNA of the CDR3 is TGTGCCAGCAGTGATCTATTGCAGTACTTC.